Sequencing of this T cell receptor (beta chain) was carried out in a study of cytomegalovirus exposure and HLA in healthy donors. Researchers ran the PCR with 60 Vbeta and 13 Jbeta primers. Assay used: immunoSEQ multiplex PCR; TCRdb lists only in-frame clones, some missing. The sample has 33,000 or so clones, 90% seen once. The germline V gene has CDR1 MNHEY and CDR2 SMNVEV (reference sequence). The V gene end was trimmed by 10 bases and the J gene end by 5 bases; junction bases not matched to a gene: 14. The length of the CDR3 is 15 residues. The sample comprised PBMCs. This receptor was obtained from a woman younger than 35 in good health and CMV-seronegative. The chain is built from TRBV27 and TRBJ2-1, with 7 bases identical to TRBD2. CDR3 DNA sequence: TGTGCCACCATGTCGCTAATAGCGGGCAACAATGAGCAGTTCTTC. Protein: CATMSLIAGNNEQFF.